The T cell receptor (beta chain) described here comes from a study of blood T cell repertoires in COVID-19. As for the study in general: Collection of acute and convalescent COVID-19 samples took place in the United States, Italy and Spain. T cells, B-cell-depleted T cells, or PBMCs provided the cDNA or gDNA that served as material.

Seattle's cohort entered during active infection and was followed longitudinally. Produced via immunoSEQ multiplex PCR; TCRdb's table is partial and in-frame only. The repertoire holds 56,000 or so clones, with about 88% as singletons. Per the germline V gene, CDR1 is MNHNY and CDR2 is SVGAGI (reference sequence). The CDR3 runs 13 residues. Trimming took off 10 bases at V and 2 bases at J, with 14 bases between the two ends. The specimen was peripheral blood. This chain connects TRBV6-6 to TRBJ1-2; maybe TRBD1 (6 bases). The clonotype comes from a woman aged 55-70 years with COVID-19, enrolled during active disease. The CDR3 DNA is TGTGCCACTATCCCTGGACAGAACTATGGCTACACCTTC. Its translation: CATIPGQNYGYTF.